The 16 T cell receptor beta chains reported below all come from one sample, sequenced in a study of neurological immune-mediated disorders (dated by TCRdb to the late 2010s). Read against the paper, the sample's time point label means: longitudinal time-point 2. Library method: 5' RACE. Sequencing instrument: Illumina HiSeq 2500. TCRdb trimmed the raw reads at Q25, called clones with MiXCR and kept productive beta chains. Rows with a matching CDR3 protein are joined into one entry that keeps the most common DNA and genes. Recorded for this sample are about 80,000 distinct CDR3 sequences; almost 6% of them occurred a single time. The ten largest clones represent over 6.5% of the sample. The sequenced sample consisted of PBMCs. These receptors were taken from a woman aged 60-70 years with multiple sclerosis.

This clonotype was recorded many times. CDR3 bases: TGTGCCACCAGCTTTGACGGGACCCTAGGAGGGAGTCAGCCCCAGCATTTT. Its translation: CATSFDGTLGGSQPQHF. The rearrangement uses TRBV15 and TRBJ1-5, with D possibly matching TRBD1 (5 bases). The CDR3 consists of 17 residues. The germline V gene has CDR1 LNHNV and CDR2 YYDKDF (reference sequence). Trimming removed 5 bases at V and 6 bases at J, with 23 bases between.

Ten or more counts support this clonotype. The chain employs TRBV5-1 and TRBJ2-1; D perhaps matches TRBD2 (5 bases). V was cut by 0 bases and J by 0 bases, with 10 bases left in between. The CDR3 runs to 16 residues. Germline CDR1 reads SGHRS; CDR2 reads YFSETQ. CDR3 DNA: TGCGCCAGCAGCTTGGTCGGGGAGAGCTCCTACAATGAGCAGTTCTTC. Encoded protein: CASSLVGESSYNEQFF.

The J gene is TRBJ1-2, the V gene TRBV6-5; 9 bases line up with TRBD1. Germline V gives CDR1 MNHEY, CDR2 SVGAGI. This CDR3 has 15 amino acids. The trim removed 2 bases at V and 5 bases at J, leaving 6 bases unmatched. CDR3 region: CASSYGGDRAYGYTF. The DNA for the CDR3 is TGTGCCAGCAGTTACGGGGGGGACAGGGCATATGGCTACACCTTC.

This clonotype was seen a few times. This clone may be a read error of a much larger clone one base away. The rearrangement uses TRBV10-3 and TRBJ2-1, with unresolved D. Germline V lookup: CDR1 ENHRY, CDR2 SYGVKD. The CDR3 length is 12 residues. The CDR3 DNA follows: TGTGTCATCAGTGAGTCGGACAATGAGCAGTTCTTC. Encoded protein: CVISESDNEQFF.

This clonotype came up many times. V and J are TRBV5-6 and TRBJ1-5; D gene ambiguous. Germline CDR1 and CDR2: SGHDT and YYEEEE. This CDR3 comprises 15 residues. V was pared by 1 base and J by 9 bases, with 17 bases between. The CDR3 region is CASSLRQARSGPQHF. CDR3 DNA sequence: TGTGCCAGCAGCTTGCGTCAGGCACGAAGTGGGCCCCAGCATTTT.

At least ten counts were recorded for this clonotype. A read error may be the cause here, since a much bigger clone is one base away. The chain's CDR3 is CATSVVSGGGEQYF. As DNA, the CDR3 is TGTGCCACCAGCGTAGTTTCAGGCGGTGGGGAGCAGTACTTC. This rearrangement joins TRBV9 to TRBJ2-7; D unclear. This CDR3 spans 14 amino acids. The V gene's germline CDR1 is SGDLS and CDR2 YYNGEE.

The CDR3 here is CSARDPRLNFGTGELFF. CDR3 DNA sequence: TGCAGTGCTAGAGATCCAAGACTCAACTTCGGCACCGGGGAGCTGTTTTTT. The chain uses TRBV20-1 and TRBJ2-2; no clear D gene. The V end was cut by 0 bases, the J end by 4 bases, with 18 bases between. The CDR3 totals 17 residues. CDR1 and CDR2 from the germline V gene are DFQATT and SNEGSKA (reference sequence).

The V gene is TRBV5-1, the J gene TRBJ2-1; D uncertain. V lost 1 base to trimming and J lost 4 bases, with 15 bases between them. The CDR3 spans 16 residues. Germline V gene lookup returns CDR1 SGHRS and CDR2 YFSETQ. CDR3 protein: CASSLLAQALYNEQFF. As DNA, the CDR3 is TGCGCCAGCAGCTTGTTAGCTCAGGCTTTATACAATGAGCAGTTCTTC.

This clonotype showed up many times. The chain carries TRBV7-6 and TRBJ1-3; 7 bases match TRBD1. After removal of 5 bases from V and 2 bases from J, the junction contained 9 bases not matched to a gene. The germline CDR1 and CDR2 sequences are SGHVS and FNYEAQ. The CDR3 is 16 amino acids. CDR3 sequence: CASSAPGTETGNTIYF. DNA for the CDR3: TGTGCCAGCAGCGCCCCCGGGACAGAGACTGGAAACACCATATATTTT.

This clonotype was counted ten times or more. The gene calls are TRBV20-1 and TRBJ2-2; D is uncertain. Germline V gives CDR1 DFQATT, CDR2 SNEGSKA (reference sequence). The germline V and J ends were trimmed by 0 bases and 5 bases, with 10 bases remaining between them. This CDR3 comprises 14 residues. CDR3 sequence: CSAREALGTGELFF. CDR3 in DNA: TGCAGTGCTAGAGAAGCCCTGGGGACCGGGGAGCTGTTTTTT.

This clonotype has a count of ten or more. The V call is TRBV7-6, the J call TRBJ2-2; tentative D call: TRBD2 (5 bases). Trimming shortened V by 3 bases and J by 7 bases, and 9 bases separated the two germline ends. Looked up from germline, CDR1 is SGHVS and CDR2 is FNYEAQ. The CDR3 extends over 13 amino acids. CDR3 region: CASSLWENGELFF. The DNA of the CDR3 is TGTGCCAGCAGCTTGTGGGAGAACGGGGAGCTGTTTTTT.

This clonotype was counted a few times. The gene calls are TRBV11-3 and TRBJ2-2; D not certain. CDR1 and CDR2 from the germline V gene are SGHNT and YENEEA. V was trimmed by 1 base and J by 7 bases, leaving 7 bases between them. The CDR3 consists of 13 residues. The CDR3 sequence is CASSLGRDGELFF. The CDR3 DNA reads as TGTGCCAGCAGCTTAGGACGCGACGGGGAGCTGTTTTTT. The whole variable domain, remainder taken from reference TRBV11-3 and TRBJ2-2, is EAGVVQSPRYKIIEKKQPVAFWCNPISGHNTLYWYLQNLGQGPELLIRYENEEAVDDSQLPKDRFSAERLKGVDSTLKIQPAELGDSAVYLCASSLGRDGELFFGEGSRLTVL.

This clonotype was observed at least ten times. The chain has TRBV28 and TRBJ2-3; weak D call: TRBD1 (6 bases). CDR1 is MDHEN, CDR2 SYDVKM, per germline. This CDR3 has 15 residues. Trimming cost V 3 bases and J 6 bases, with 16 bases left between them. The DNA of the CDR3 is TGTGCCAGCAGTTTTGCGACAGGATATTGGGATACGCAGTATTTT. It codes for CASSFATGYWDTQYF.

In regard to this clonotype: A read error is possible here, since a much larger clone lies one base away. This chain connects TRBV5-6 to TRBJ2-1; 7 positions match TRBD1. Germline lookup yields CDR1 SGHDT and CDR2 YYEEEE. This CDR3 region has 13 residues. CDR3 sequence (DNA): TGTACCAGCAGCCCGACAGGGAACAATGAGCAGTTCTTC. The encoded protein is CTSSPTGNNEQFF. Full variable domain (outside the CDR3, taken from reference TRBV5-6 and TRBJ2-1): DAGVTQSPTHLIKTRGQQVTLRCSPKSGHDTVSWYQQALGQGPQFIFQYYEEEERQRGNFPDRFSGHQFPNYSSELNVNALLLGDSALYLCTSSPTGNNEQFFGPGTRLTVL.

This clonotype showed up many times. The V gene is TRBV5-6, the J gene TRBJ1-2, with D possibly matching TRBD1 (5 bases). CDR3 length equals 15 residues. Germline V gives CDR1 SGHDT, CDR2 YYEEEE. V was pared by 1 base and J by 5 bases, with 15 bases between. The CDR3, as DNA: TGTGCCAGCAGCTTGCTGGCAGGGAGTTGGTATGGCTACACCTTC. The encoded protein is CASSLLAGSWYGYTF. The full variable domain, its missing parts supplied by reference TRBV5-6 and TRBJ1-2, is DAGVTQSPTHLIKTRGQQVTLRCSPKSGHDTVSWYQQALGQGPQFIFQYYEEEERQRGNFPDRFSGHQFPNYSSELNVNALLLGDSALYLCASSLLAGSWYGYTFGSGTRLTVV.

This clonotype was found many times. The V gene is TRBV5-1, the J gene TRBJ2-2, with D hard to call. V was shortened by 0 bases and J by 2 bases, with 8 bases between the two germline ends. CDR1 is SGHRS and CDR2 is YFSETQ in the germline V gene. The CDR3 spans 15 residues. Here the CDR3 reads CASSLDGLNTGELFF. The CDR3 DNA reads as TGCGCCAGCAGCTTGGACGGCTTAAACACCGGGGAGCTGTTTTTT.